Given below is one TCR beta chain in context. The record originates from a study of blood T cell repertoires in COVID-19. The wider study: The United States, Italy and Spain supplied acute and convalescent COVID-19 samples. Sources were T cells, B-cell-depleted T cells, or PBMCs; the material itself was cDNA or gDNA.

The length of the CDR3 is 16 residues. Germline lookup yields CDR1 SGHVS and CDR2 FQNEAQ. The germline V and J ends were trimmed by 1 base and 1 base, with 13 bases remaining between them. Symptom resolution, clearance, or two negative PCRs marked the recovered donors of Cohort 3. Per the original data handling: Amplification of reference gene primers provided the estimated nucleated cell counts. The data were produced by immunoSEQ multiplex PCR, yet TCRdb's version contains in-frame clones alone and is incomplete. The V and J calls and clone size come from that table; D and trimming were worked out from the DNA. Of 350,000 to 400,000 clones in the sample, about 88% were seen once.

The clonotype originates from a woman aged 18-29 years who had recovered from COVID-19. Sequencing was carried out using PBMCs or T cells enriched from blood (not recorded which). The V call is TRBV7-8, the J call TRBJ2-5; D gene uncertain. The CDR3: CASSLGIQALQETQYF. The CDR3 bases are TGTGCCAGCAGCTTAGGAATCCAGGCCCTCCAAGAGACCCAGTACTTC.